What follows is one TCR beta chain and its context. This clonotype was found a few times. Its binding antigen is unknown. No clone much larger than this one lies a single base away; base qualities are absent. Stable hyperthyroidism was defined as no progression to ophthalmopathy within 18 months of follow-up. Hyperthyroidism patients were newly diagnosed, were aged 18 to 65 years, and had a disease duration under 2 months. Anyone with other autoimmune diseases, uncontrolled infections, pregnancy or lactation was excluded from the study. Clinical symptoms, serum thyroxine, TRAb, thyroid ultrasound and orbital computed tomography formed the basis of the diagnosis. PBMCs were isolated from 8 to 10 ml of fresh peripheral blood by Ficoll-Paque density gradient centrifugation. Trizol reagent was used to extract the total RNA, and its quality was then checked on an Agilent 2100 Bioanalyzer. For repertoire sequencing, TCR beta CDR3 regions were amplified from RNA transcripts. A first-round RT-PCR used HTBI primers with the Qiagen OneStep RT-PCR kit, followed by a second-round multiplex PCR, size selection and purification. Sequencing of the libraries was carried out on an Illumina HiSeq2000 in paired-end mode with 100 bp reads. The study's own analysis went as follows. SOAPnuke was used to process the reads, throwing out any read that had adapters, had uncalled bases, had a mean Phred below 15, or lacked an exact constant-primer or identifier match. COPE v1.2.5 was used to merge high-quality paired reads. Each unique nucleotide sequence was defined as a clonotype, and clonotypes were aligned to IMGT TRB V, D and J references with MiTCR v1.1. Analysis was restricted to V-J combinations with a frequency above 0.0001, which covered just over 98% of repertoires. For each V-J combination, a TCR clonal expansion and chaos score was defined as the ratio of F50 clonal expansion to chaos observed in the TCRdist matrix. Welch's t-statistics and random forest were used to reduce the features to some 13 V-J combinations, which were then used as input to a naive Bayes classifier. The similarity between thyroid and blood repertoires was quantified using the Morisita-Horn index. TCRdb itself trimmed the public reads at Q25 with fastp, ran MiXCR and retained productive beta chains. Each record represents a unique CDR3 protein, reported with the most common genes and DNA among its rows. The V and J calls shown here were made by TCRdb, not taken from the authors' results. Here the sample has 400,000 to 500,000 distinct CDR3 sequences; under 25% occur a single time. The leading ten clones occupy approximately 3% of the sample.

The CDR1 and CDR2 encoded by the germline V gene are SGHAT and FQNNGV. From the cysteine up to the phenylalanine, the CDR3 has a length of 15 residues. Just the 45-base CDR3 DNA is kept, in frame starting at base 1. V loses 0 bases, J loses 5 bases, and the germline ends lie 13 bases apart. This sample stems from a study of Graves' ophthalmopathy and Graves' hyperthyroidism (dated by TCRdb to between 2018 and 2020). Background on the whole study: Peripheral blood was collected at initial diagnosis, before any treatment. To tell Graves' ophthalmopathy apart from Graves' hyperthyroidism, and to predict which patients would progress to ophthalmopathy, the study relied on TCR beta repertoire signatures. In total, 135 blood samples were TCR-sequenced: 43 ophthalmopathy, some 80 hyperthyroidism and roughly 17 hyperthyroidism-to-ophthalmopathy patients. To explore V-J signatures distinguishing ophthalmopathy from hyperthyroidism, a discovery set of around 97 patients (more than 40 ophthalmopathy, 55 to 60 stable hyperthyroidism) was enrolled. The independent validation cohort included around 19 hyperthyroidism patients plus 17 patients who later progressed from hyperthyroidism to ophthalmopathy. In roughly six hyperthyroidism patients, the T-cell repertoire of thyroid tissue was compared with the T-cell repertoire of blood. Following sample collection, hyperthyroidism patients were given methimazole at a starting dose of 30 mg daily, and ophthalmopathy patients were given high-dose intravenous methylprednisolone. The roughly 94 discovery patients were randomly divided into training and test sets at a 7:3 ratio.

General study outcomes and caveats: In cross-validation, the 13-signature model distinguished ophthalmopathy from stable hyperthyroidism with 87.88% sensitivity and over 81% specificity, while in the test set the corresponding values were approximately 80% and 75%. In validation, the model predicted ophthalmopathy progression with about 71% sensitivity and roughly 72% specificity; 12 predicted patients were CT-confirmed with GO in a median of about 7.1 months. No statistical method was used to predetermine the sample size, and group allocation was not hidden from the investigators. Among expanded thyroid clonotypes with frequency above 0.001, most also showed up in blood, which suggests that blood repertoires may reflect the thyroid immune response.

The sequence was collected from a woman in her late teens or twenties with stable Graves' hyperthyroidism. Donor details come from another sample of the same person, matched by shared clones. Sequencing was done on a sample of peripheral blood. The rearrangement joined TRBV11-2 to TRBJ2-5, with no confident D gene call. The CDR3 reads CASSLDSYYKETQYF. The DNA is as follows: TGTGCCAGCAGCTTAGACTCGTACTACAAGGAGACCCAGTACTTC.